The clone carrying this TCR beta chain came up a few times. Trimming took 2 bases from V and 4 from J, leaving 5 bases between them. This CDR3 has 13 amino acids. Each CDR3 protein gets one entry after TCRdb re-called the 5' RACE reads with MiXCR. The profile shows approximately 41,000 distinct CDR3 sequences, less than 35% of them singletons. The chain joins TRBV12-3 or TRBV12-4 to TRBJ2-2; D might be TRBD1 (5 bases). Sequences were obtained from memory CD4+ T cells sorted from a lymph node. Subset defined: memory CD4+ T cells, CD4+CD45RO+CD25-. The sequence was obtained from a female donor with breast cancer. CDR3 coding DNA: TGTGCCAGCAGTTTACAGGGCACCGGGGAGCTGTTTTTT. This sequence encodes CASSLQGTGELFF.